One and the same sample provided the 28 T cell receptor beta chains below, sequenced in a study of cytomegalovirus exposure and HLA in healthy donors. The PCR employed 60 Vbeta primers together with 13 Jbeta primers. Produced via immunoSEQ multiplex PCR; TCRdb's table is partial and in-frame only. The top ten clones hold over 3% of a sample with some 150,000 clones, approximately 80% of them seen once. The sample was PBMCs. Source of these receptors: a woman between 40 and 50 years old in good health and CMV-seronegative.

The V and J genes are TRBV5-1 and TRBJ2-3, with TRBD1 identical over 7 bases. V trimming: 3 bases; J trimming: 3 bases; junction bases outside the gene matches: 4. The length of the CDR3 is 14 residues. Germline V gene lookup returns CDR1 SGHRS and CDR2 YFSETQ. The CDR3 nucleotides read TGCGCCAGCAGCTCCGGGACAGCAACAGATACGCAGTATTTT. Protein product: CASSSGTATDTQYF.

In this sample, this clone turned up a few times. The CDR3 protein is CASSATSGGADEQYF. The CDR3 DNA sequence: TGTGCCAGCAGTGCAACTAGCGGGGGGGCGGACGAGCAGTACTTC. The chain combines TRBV6-1 with TRBJ2-7; 13 nucleotides align to TRBD2. CDR1 is MNHNS, CDR2 SASEGT, per germline. After removal of 4 bases from V and 5 bases from J, the junction contained 5 bases not matched to a gene. The length of the CDR3 is 15 residues.

The chain combines TRBV11-3 with TRBJ2-7; TRBD1 agrees at 7 bases. Germline CDR1 and CDR2: SGHNT and YENEEA. Unmatched junction bases numbered 11, after V lost 2 bases and J lost 7 bases. This CDR3 is 15 amino acids long. The CDR3 DNA is TGTGCCAGCAGCTTAAAAATTGGACAGGTTGAGGAGCAGTACTTC. It is translated as CASSLKIGQVEEQYF.

J is TRBJ2-5 and V is TRBV11-2; weak D call: TRBD1 (6 bases). The V gene's germline CDR1 is SGHAT and CDR2 FQNNGV. This CDR3 contains 15 residues. Trimming shortened V by 5 bases and J by 5 bases, and 18 bases separated the two germline ends. Here the CDR3 DNA reads TGTGCCAGCAGCACCCCTAATCAGGGGATGGAGACCCAGTACTTC. Protein product: CASSTPNQGMETQYF.

J is TRBJ1-5 and V is TRBV9; D uncertain. Germline CDR1 SGDLS, CDR2 YYNGEE. This CDR3 spans 15 amino acids. V dropped 0 bases and J dropped 1 base, with 8 bases sitting between them. This CDR3 reads CASSVDPGSNQPQHF. The CDR3 DNA reads TGTGCCAGCAGCGTAGACCCGGGAAGCAATCAGCCCCAGCATTTT.

DNA for the CDR3: TGTGCCAGCAGTTTCCGGGGGGGTATGAACACTGAAGCTTTCTTT. This translates into CASSFRGGMNTEAFF. This chain connects TRBV6-5 to TRBJ1-1; a weak D match, TRBD1 (5 bases). Trimming removed 4 bases from V and 0 bases from J, with 12 bases in between. This CDR3 is 15 amino acids long. Germline loops: CDR1 MNHEY, CDR2 SVGAGI.

This clone was seen a single time. The CDR3 nucleotides read TGTGCCAGCAGGTCCCAGGGGGCAAGCAATCAGCCCCAGCATTTT. Protein sequence: CASRSQGASNQPQHF. The chain couples TRBV28 to TRBJ1-5; 8 nucleotides line up with TRBD1. The CDR3 is made up of 15 amino acids. The V gene's germline CDR1 is MDHEN and CDR2 SYDVKM. V lost 6 bases and J lost 1; bases outside the gene matches: 5.

The chain employs TRBV27 and TRBJ2-1, with 9 bases lining up with TRBD2. The V and J ends lost 5 bases and 12 bases, in that order; junction bases with no gene match: 8. This CDR3 is built from 13 residues. CDR1 is MNHEY, CDR2 SMNVEV, per germline (reference sequence). CDR3 region: CASSRRGREGQFF. The CDR3 coding sequence is TGTGCCAGCAGTCGGCGCGGGAGGGAAGGGCAGTTCTTC.

V usage is TRBV4-2 and J usage is TRBJ2-3; 7 bases map to TRBD1. V lost 0 bases to trimming and J lost 3 bases; unmatched junction nucleotides: 6. The CDR3 spans 16 residues. Germline assignment: CDR1 LGHNA and CDR2 YNFKEQ. CDR3: CASSQETDRLTDTQYF. The DNA of the CDR3 is TGTGCCAGCAGCCAAGAGACGGACAGGTTAACAGATACGCAGTATTTT.

Only a few counts were recorded for this clone. This sequence joins TRBV5-1 and TRBJ1-1; D uncertain. V gave up 0 bases and J gave up 5 bases, with 8 bases separating them. CDR1 is SGHRS, CDR2 YFSETQ, per germline. This CDR3 is built from 13 residues. The CDR3 spells CASSLDSWTEAFF. As DNA, the CDR3 is TGCGCCAGCAGCTTGGACAGCTGGACTGAAGCTTTCTTT.

This clone was seen more than once but under ten times. The V gene is TRBV25-1, the J gene TRBJ2-3, with 7 bases matching TRBD2. V gave up 6 bases and J gave up 2 bases; unmatched junction bases: 8. This CDR3 contains 15 residues. Germline V gene data show CDR1 as MGHDK and CDR2 as SYGVNS. The CDR3 nucleotides are TGTGCCAGCAGCGAGACTAGCCTCTTCACAGATACGCAGTATTTT. Its protein product is CASSETSLFTDTQYF.

The sample holds a few counts of this clone. The CDR3 nucleotides are TGTGCCAGCAGCTTAGGGCTATTGGGGGCGATGTACGGCTACACCTTC. It translates to CASSLGLLGAMYGYTF. V and J are TRBV5-6 and TRBJ1-2; a weak D match, TRBD1 (6 bases). Trimming removed 2 bases from V and 8 bases from J, with 22 bases in between. Germline V gives CDR1 SGHDT, CDR2 YYEEEE. The CDR3 contains 16 residues.

The table lists this clone with a few counts. The rearrangement uses TRBV6-5 and TRBJ2-7; 15 bases map to TRBD2. The junction had 5 bases not matched to a gene; V was cut back by 4 bases and J by 4 bases. Germline values: CDR1 MNHEY, CDR2 SVGAGI. There are 16 residues in the CDR3. The CDR3 sequence is CASSFGTSGGLYEQYF. Here the CDR3 DNA reads TGTGCCAGCAGTTTCGGGACTAGCGGGGGGTTATACGAGCAGTACTTC.

This clone was seen only once. The genes are TRBV5-4 and TRBJ1-2; D remains ambiguous. The germline CDR1 and CDR2 sequences are SGHNT and YYREEE (reference sequence). This CDR3 is built from 13 residues. The germline V and J ends were trimmed by 0 bases and 4 bases, with 7 bases remaining between them. The CDR3: CASSLVPGYGYTF. As DNA, the CDR3 is TGTGCCAGCAGCTTGGTACCCGGCTATGGCTACACCTTC.

This sequence joins TRBV12-5 and TRBJ2-1, with D tentatively TRBD2 (5 bases). The germline V gene encodes CDR1 LGHNT and CDR2 FRNRAP. The ends were cut back, 2 bases at V and 12 bases at J, with 11 bases in the middle. The CDR3 sequence is 12 residues long. The CDR3 region has the DNA TGTGCTAGTGGTTTGCTGCTGGCGGGGCAGTTCTTC. Translating gives CASGLLLAGQFF.

The V call is TRBV11-3, the J call TRBJ2-7, with a weak D call TRBD2 (6 bases). CDR1 is SGHNT, CDR2 YENEEA, per germline. The CDR3 has 13 residues. V was shortened by 8 bases and J by 3 bases, with 14 bases between the two germline ends. Here the CDR3 reads CASERASDYEQYF. In DNA, the CDR3 is TGTGCCAGCGAACGGGCTAGCGACTACGAGCAGTACTTC.

The V call is TRBV4-1, the J call TRBJ1-2; possible D gene TRBD1, 5 bases. The germline V gene has CDR1 MGHRA and CDR2 YSYEKL. V lost 1 base and J lost 3, with 12 bases in between. The CDR3 is 15 residues long. DNA of the CDR3: TGCGCCAGCAGCCAAGGGCGGTTACAGGACTATGGCTACACCTTC. It translates to CASSQGRLQDYGYTF.

This clone has a handful of counts. The chain links TRBV18 to TRBJ2-1; 9 bases fit TRBD1. The CDR3 is 14 amino acids. Per germline, CDR1 KGHSH and CDR2 LQKENI. J lost 8 bases, V lost 5 bases, and 7 bases had no gene match. CDR3 loop: CASSSTGGLDEQFF. CDR3 nucleotides: TGTGCCAGCTCATCGACAGGGGGGTTGGATGAGCAGTTCTTC. Based on the CDR3 plus reference TRBV18 and TRBJ2-1, the full variable domain is NAGVMQNPRHLVRRRGQEARLRCSPMKGHSHVYWYRQLPEEGLKFMVYLQKENIIDESGMPKERFSAEFPKEGPSILRIQQVVRGDSAAYFCASSSTGGLDEQFFGPGTRLTVL.

The chain has TRBV11-2 and TRBJ1-1; D may be TRBD1 (5 bases). The CDR3 length is 12 residues. Trimming took 4 bases from V and 8 from J, leaving 11 bases between them. From germline, CDR1 is SGHAT and CDR2 FQNNGV. In DNA form, the CDR3 reads TGTGCCAGCAGCTCGCAGGGTCAGGAAGCTTTCTTT. This sequence encodes CASSSQGQEAFF. Drawing the rest from reference TRBV11-2 and TRBJ1-1, the complete variable domain is EAGVAQSPRYKIIEKRQSVAFWCNPISGHATLYWYQQILGQGPKLLIQFQNNGVVDDSQLPKDRFSAERLKGVDSTLKIQPAKLEDSAVYLCASSSQGQEAFFGQGTRLTVV.

As regards this clone: At one end the junction does not follow the germline gene, possibly because of a read error. The chain employs TRBV5-1 and TRBJ2-2; TRBD2 matches at 10 bases. Looked up from germline, CDR1 is SGHRS and CDR2 is YFSETQ. The CDR3 has 15 amino acids. The CDR3 is CASSLGTSGTRELFF. CDR3 nucleotide sequence: TGCGCCAGCAGCTTGGGGACTAGCGGCACCCGGGAGCTGTTTTTT.

This clone is a singleton in its sample. The gene calls are TRBV29-1 and TRBJ1-2; TRBD1 matches 8 bases. J gave up 4 bases and V 3 bases, and 7 bases lay outside the gene matches. This CDR3 is 14 amino acids long. Germline V gene lookup returns CDR1 SQVTM and CDR2 ANQGSEA. The CDR3 protein is CSVDDGQGGYGYTF. The CDR3 DNA reads TGCAGCGTTGACGACGGACAGGGAGGCTATGGCTACACCTTC.

This sequence joins TRBV7-7 and TRBJ2-3; possibly TRBD2 for D (6 bases). The CDR3 extends over 16 amino acids. The germline CDR1 and CDR2 sequences are SSHAT and FNYEAQ (reference sequence). In nucleotides, the CDR3 is TGTGCTACTTCACGGAGCCTAGCGCCCAACACAGATACGCAGTATTTT. It is translated as CATSRSLAPNTDTQYF.

The rearrangement uses TRBV9 and TRBJ2-3; 7 nucleotides match TRBD2. Trimming took 0 bases from V and 5 from J; bases not matched to a gene: 9. The CDR3 runs 16 residues. Germline CDR1 reads SGDLS; CDR2 reads YYNGEE. The CDR3 spells CASSVAPGLVGDTQYF. The CDR3 bases are TGTGCCAGCAGCGTAGCGCCCGGACTAGTGGGAGATACGCAGTATTTT.

The CDR3 is CASRRASGGKTQYF. DNA for the CDR3: TGTGCCAGCAGACGTGCTAGCGGAGGAAAGACCCAGTACTTC. This chain connects TRBV28 to TRBJ2-5; 7 nucleotides match TRBD2. This CDR3 is 14 amino acids long. V lost 6 bases, J lost 6 bases, and 10 bases stayed unmatched. Germline-derived CDR1 and CDR2 are MDHEN and SYDVKM.

The chain links TRBV5-5 to TRBJ2-5, with D unclear. The CDR3 extends over 14 amino acids. Looked up from germline, CDR1 is SGHKS and CDR2 is YYEKEE (reference sequence). Trimming stripped 2 bases from V and 3 bases from J, with 11 bases between. In DNA, the CDR3 is TGTGCCAGCAGCTTTGGTTTCCGCGAAGAGACCCAGTACTTC. Its protein product is CASSFGFREETQYF.

The genes are TRBV5-1 and TRBJ2-1; 10 bases agree with TRBD2. The CDR3 extends over 15 amino acids. From germline, CDR1 is SGHRS and CDR2 YFSETQ. V lost 1 base and J lost 4; bases outside the gene matches: 2. The CDR3 loop is CASSLNSGGYNEQFF. CDR3 nucleotides: TGCGCCAGCAGCTTGAATAGCGGGGGGTACAATGAGCAGTTCTTC.

This rearrangement joins TRBV5-1 to TRBJ1-2; 10 nucleotides match TRBD1. Germline V gene lookup returns CDR1 SGHRS and CDR2 YFSETQ. V was pared by 2 bases and J by 0 bases, with 7 bases of the junction left unmatched. The CDR3 is 17 amino acids. The CDR3 sequence: CASSFGQGGLTNYGYTF. The CDR3 DNA is TGCGCCAGCAGCTTCGGACAGGGGGGCCTAACTAACTATGGCTACACCTTC.

The chain recombines TRBV6-6 with TRBJ1-5; D is undetermined. Germline CDR1 is MNHNY and CDR2 is SVGAGI (reference sequence). The CDR3 runs to 15 residues. V was pared by 5 bases and J by 8 bases, with 19 bases between. CDR3 bases: TGTGCCAGCAGTGCCGGCGGGAAGGGCCGGAAGCCCCAGCATTTT. Translated: CASSAGGKGRKPQHF.